This T cell receptor beta chain was found in a study of identical twins. Study observations and caveats: Insertion counts were lower in abundant cord blood beta clonotypes, a trend that memory repertoires did not show. Cross-sectional statistical analysis, not tracking of the same donors, underpinned the conclusions.

In its sample, this clonotype was seen many times. Its antigen is not identified. This CDR3 has 14 amino acids. CDR1 and CDR2 from the germline V gene are MNHEY and SVGEGT. Trimming cost V 1 base and J 4 bases, with 10 bases left between them. Template switching (which added a universal primer site) was used, and cDNA carried unique molecular identifiers. MiXCR, run by TCRdb on the 5' RACE reads, gives a single entry per CDR3 protein. The table includes a few hundred thousand distinct CDR3 sequences, 6.5% to 9.5% detected once. The sample was also linked to a second study, of yellow fever vaccine responses in identical twins.

V usage is TRBV6-2 or TRBV6-3 and J usage is TRBJ2-5, with D maybe TRBD2 (6 bases). This TCR came from a woman aged 18 to 35 in good health. Source material: CD8+ T cells sorted from blood. Here the CDR3 DNA reads TGTGCCAGCAGTTACTTCCTGGGGGGAGAGACCCAGTACTTC. Its protein product is CASSYFLGGETQYF.